The rows below give T cell receptor beta chains drawn from one sample of a study of blood T cell repertoires in COVID-19. This table comes from immunoSEQ multiplex PCR, and its TCRdb copy is limited to in-frame clones, with some not included. The sample yields around 73,000 clones, more than 65% seen once. Sequencing was performed on peripheral blood. Receptors were obtained from a human donor in a cohort sampled during active COVID-19. CDR3s leave out the opening cysteine and the closing phenylalanine or tryptophan. The D gene is left open where the match is weak.

D,V,CDR3
TRBD2,TRBV9,ASSVAGGSEQF
TRBD1,TRBV7-8,ASSLARGQINTIY
.,TRBV11-2,ASSTWTEMNTEAF
.,TRBV5-1,ASSLVGGPNTEAF
.,TRBV27,ASSFLGQGEEKLF
TRBD1,TRBV6-5,ASVSPGQGYGYT
.,TRBV18,ASSPPSREKLF
TRBD1,TRBV19,ASSVKGAYSNQPQH
.,TRBV2,ASSREAGELF
.,TRBV10-1,ASIDREGEETQY
TRBD1,TRBV19,ASRRQGGTGELF
TRBD1,TRBV12-3/TRBV12-4,ASSPQNTGEQY
.,TRBV4-2,ASSPAGANTGELF
.,TRBV11-2,ASSLAVDSGTEAF
TRBD1,TRBV28,ASSLWGQGTTEQY
.,TRBV5-6,ASSLGRGPYNEQF
TRBD1,TRBV6-5,ASRTPDRAGSPLH
.,TRBV7-2,ASSSSGVRSEQY
.,TRBV2,ASSDWAGDYNEQF
.,TRBV7-2,ASSFYGTQETQY
.,TRBV7-9,ASSLDIQETQY
.,TRBV7-9,ASSHAGDEQY
.,TRBV20-1,SAPVGETQY
TRBD2,TRBV5-1,ASSLTSGAFEQY
TRBD1,TRBV4-3,ASSQEWGDRVYEQY
TRBD1,TRBV9,ASSVSGQNYGYT
.,TRBV6-1,ASSDRLGSEQY
.,TRBV7-9,ASSLEPGITTDTQY
.,TRBV29-1,SVDGARRSPEAF
TRBD1,TRBV5-1,ASSLLPGQDSNTGELF
.,TRBV19,ASSARLPGYGYT
TRBD2,TRBV6-5,ASSYGGGTGELF
.,TRBV2,ASRQQVETQY
.,TRBV27,ASSWAGGSYNEQF
TRBD2,TRBV5-6,ASSSPAGGKPDTQY